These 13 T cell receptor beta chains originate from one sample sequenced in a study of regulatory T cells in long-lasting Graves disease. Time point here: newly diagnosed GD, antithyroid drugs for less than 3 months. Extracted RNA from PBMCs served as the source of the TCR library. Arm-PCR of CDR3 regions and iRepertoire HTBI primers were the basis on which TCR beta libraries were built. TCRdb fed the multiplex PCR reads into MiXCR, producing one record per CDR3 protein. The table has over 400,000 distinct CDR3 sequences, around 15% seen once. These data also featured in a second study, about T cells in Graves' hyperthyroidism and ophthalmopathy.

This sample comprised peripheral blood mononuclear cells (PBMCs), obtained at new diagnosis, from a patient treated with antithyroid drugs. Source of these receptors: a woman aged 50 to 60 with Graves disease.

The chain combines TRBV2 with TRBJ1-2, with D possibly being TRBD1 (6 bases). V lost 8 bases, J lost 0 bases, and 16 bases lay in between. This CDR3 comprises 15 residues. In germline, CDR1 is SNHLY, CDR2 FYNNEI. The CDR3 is CASSLSRTANYGYTF. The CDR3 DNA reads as TGTGCCAGCTCACTGAGCAGGACAGCTAACTATGGCTACACCTTC.

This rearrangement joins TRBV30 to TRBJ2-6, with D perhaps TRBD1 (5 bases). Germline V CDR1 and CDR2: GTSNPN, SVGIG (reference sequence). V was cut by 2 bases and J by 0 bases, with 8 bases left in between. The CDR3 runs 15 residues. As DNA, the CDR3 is TGTGCCTGGAGTCTGGGGCGCTCTGGGGCCAACGTCCTGACTTTC. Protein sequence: CAWSLGRSGANVLTF.

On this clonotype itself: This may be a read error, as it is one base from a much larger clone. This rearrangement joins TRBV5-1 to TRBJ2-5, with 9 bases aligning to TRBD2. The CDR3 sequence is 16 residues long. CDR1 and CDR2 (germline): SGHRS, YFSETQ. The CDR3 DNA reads TGCGCCAGCAGCTTGGGCGGGACTAGCACCCGAGAGACCGAGTACTTC. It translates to CASSLGGTSTRETEYF.

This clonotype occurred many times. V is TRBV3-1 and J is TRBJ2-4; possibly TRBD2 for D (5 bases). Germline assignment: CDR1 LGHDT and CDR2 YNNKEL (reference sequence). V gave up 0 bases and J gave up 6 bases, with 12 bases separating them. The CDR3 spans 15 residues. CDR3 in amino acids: CASSQDQEVGNIQYF. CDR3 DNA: TGTGCCAGCAGCCAAGATCAGGAGGTTGGAAACATTCAGTACTTC.

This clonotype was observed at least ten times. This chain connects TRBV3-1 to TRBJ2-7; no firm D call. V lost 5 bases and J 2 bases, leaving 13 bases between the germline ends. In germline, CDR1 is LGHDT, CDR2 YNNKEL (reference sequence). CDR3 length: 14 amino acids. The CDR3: CASSTPGIPYEQYF. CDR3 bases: TGTGCCAGCAGCACCCCAGGAATCCCCTACGAGCAGTACTTC.

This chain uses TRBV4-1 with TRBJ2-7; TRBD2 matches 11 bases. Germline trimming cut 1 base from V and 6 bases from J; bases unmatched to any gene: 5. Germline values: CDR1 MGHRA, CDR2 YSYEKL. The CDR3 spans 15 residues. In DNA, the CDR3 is TGCGCCAGCAGCCAAGTGACTAGCGGGATCGGCGAGCAGTACTTC. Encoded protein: CASSQVTSGIGEQYF.

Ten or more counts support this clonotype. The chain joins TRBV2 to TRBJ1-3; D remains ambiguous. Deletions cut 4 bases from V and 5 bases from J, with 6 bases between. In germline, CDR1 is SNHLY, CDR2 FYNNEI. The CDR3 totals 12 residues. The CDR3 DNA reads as TGTGCCAGCAGTGGCAGCAGAAACACCATATATTTT. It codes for CASSGSRNTIYF.

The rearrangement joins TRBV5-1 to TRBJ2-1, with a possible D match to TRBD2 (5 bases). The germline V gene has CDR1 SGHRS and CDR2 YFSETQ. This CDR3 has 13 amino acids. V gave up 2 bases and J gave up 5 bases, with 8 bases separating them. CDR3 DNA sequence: TGCGCCAGCAGCTTTACCGGGAACAATGAGCAGTTCTTC. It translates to CASSFTGNNEQFF.

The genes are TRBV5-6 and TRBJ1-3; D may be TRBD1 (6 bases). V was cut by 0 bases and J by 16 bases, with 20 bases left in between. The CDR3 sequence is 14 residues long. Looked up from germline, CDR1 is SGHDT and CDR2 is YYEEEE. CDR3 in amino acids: CASSLVLETGPSYF. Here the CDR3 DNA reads TGTGCCAGCAGCTTGGTCCTCGAGACAGGCCCTTCCTATTTT.

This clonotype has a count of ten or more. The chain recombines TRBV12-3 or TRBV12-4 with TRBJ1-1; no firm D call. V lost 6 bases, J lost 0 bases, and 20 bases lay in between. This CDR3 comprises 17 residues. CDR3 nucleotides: TGTGCCAGCAGCTACCGAGGCGATAGAACCATGAACACTGAAGCTTTCTTT. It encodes CASSYRGDRTMNTEAFF.

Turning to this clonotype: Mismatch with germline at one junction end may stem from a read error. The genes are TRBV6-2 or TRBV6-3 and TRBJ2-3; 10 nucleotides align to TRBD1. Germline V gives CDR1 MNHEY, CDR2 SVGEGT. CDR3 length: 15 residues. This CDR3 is CASSYPGTGVNEQSF. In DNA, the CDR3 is TGTGCCAGCAGTTACCCCGGGACAGGGGTCAATGAGCAGTCCTTC.

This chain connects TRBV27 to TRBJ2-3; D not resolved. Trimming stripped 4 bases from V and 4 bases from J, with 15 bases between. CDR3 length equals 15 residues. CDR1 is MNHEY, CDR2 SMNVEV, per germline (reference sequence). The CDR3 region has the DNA TGTGCCAGCAGTTCGGTAAGGGTGGGCGCAGATACGCAGTATTTT. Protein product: CASSSVRVGADTQYF.

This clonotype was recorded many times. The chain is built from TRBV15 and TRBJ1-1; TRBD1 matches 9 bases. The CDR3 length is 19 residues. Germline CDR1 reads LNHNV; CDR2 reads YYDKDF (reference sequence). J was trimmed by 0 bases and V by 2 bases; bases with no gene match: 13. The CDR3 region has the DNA TGTGCCACCAGCAGATCCGGATCTGGACAGGGGACCTTGAACACTGAAGCTTTCTTT. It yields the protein CATSRSGSGQGTLNTEAFF.